Below, 8 T cell receptor beta chains from the same sample are listed, as sequenced in a study of CXCR3-negative and CXCR3-positive naive CD8 T cells. Study-wide results and limits: Naive cells that were CXCR3-positive had more hydrophobic TRB CDR3s (compared with CXCR3-negative naive cells).

The antigens of these receptors remain unknown. The TRB libraries of cDNA were built by UMI-labeled 5' RACE. TCRdb reprocessed the 5' RACE reads and reports one entry per CDR3 protein, with no DNA. The sample data list 50,000 or so distinct CDR3 sequences. Specimen: naive CXCR3+ CD8+ T cells from blood. As for subset: CD45RO-CCR7+CD27+CD95- naive CD8+ T cells expressing CXCR3 (TNR3+). These receptors originate from a human donor in good health. Some clones in this sample may be carry-over from other donors' samples.

This chain uses TRBV7-9 with TRBJ2-4. CDR3 length: 16 residues. Germline CDR1 SEHNR, CDR2 FQNEAQ (reference sequence). This chain's CDR3 is CASSLTWSQAKNIQYF.

J is TRBJ2-3 and V is TRBV7-9; there is no DNA to check the TCRdb D call of TRBD2. This CDR3 region has 15 residues. Germline CDR1 reads SEHNR; CDR2 reads FQNEAQ (reference sequence). The CDR3 region is CASSFGGEFPDTQYF.

The chain has TRBV29-1 and TRBJ2-7; with no DNA, the TCRdb D assignment of TRBD1 cannot be verified. In germline, CDR1 is SQVTM, CDR2 ANQGSEA. CDR3 length: 15 residues. CDR3 in amino acids: CSVVLGQGVPYEQYF.

The chain is built from TRBV5-1 and TRBJ1-2; TCRdb selects TRBD1, and the lack of DNA leaves this call unchecked. There are 14 residues in the CDR3. Germline loops: CDR1 SGHRS, CDR2 YFSETQ. The CDR3 sequence: CASSLEQEVYGYTF.

The rearrangement uses TRBV7-6 and TRBJ2-1; TCRdb indicates TRBD1, and absent DNA this call remains unverified. CDR1 and CDR2 (germline): SGHVS, FNYEAQ. CDR3 length: 14 amino acids. The CDR3 is CASSVAGGPDEQFF.

The genes are TRBV6-2 or TRBV6-3 and TRBJ2-1; the D gene TCRdb calls, TRBD2, cannot be checked with no DNA. CDR1 is MNHEY and CDR2 is SVGEGT in the germline V gene. The CDR3 runs to 16 residues. The CDR3 sequence: CASSPSFSGGYNEQFF.

This sequence joins TRBV5-1 and TRBJ2-7; the TRBD2 assignment by TCRdb is unverifiable without DNA. Germline V gene sequence: CDR1 SGHRS, CDR2 YFSETQ. This CDR3 spans 13 amino acids. The chain's CDR3 is CASRGTSDYEQYF. Complete variable domain (other parts from reference TRBV5-1 and TRBJ2-7): KAGVTQTPRYLIKTRGQQVTLSCSPISGHRSVSWYQQTPGQGLQFLFEYFSETQRNKGNFPGRFSGRQFSNSRSEMNVSTLELGDSALYLCASRGTSDYEQYFGPGTRLTVT.

The chain employs TRBV29-1 and TRBJ2-4. CDR3 length: 11 residues. Germline V gene data show CDR1 as SQVTM and CDR2 as ANQGSEA. The CDR3: CSVVDGNIQYF.